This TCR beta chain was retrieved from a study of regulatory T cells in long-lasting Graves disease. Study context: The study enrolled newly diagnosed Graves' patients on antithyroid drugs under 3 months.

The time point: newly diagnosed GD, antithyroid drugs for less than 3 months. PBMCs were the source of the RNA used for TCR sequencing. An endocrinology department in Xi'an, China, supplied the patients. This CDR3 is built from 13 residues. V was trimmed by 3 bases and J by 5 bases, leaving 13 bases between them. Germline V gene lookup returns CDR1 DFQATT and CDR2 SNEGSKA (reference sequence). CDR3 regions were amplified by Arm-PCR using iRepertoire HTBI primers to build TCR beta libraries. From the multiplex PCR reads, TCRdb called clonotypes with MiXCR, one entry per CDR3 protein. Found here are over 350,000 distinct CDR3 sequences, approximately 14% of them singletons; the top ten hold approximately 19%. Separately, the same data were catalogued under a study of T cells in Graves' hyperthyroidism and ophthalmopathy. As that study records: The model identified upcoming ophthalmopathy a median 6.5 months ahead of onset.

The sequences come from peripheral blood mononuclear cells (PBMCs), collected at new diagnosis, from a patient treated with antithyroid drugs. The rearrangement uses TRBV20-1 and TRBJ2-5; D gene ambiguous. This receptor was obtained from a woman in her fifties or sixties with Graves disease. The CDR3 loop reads CSARGSGVETQYF. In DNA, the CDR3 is TGCAGTGCTAGGGGTAGTGGGGTCGAGACCCAGTACTTC.